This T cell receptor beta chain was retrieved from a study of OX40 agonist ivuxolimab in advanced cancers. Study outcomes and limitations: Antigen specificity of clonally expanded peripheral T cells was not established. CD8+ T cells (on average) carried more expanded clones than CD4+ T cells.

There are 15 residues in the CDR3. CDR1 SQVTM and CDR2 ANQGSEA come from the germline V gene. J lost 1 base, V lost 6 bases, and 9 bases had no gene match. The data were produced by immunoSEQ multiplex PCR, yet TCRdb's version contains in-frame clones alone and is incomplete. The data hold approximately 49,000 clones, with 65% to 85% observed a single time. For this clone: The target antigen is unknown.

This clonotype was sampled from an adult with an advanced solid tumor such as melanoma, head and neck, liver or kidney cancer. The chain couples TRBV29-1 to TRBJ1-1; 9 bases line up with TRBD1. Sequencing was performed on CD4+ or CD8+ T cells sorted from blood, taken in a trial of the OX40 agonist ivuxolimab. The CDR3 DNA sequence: TGCAGCGTCCGTCCCGGGACAGGGTCGAACACTGAAGCTTTCTTT. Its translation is CSVRPGTGSNTEAFF.